Shown below are 6 T cell receptor beta chains from a single sample sequenced in a study of blood T cell repertoires in COVID-19. Clones were sequenced by immunoSEQ multiplex PCR, and TCRdb holds only the in-frame ones, with some missing. The data contain 220,000 or so clones, approximately 90% of them seen just once; the ten biggest clones take up about 0.8%. The sample taken for sequencing was peripheral blood. These receptors were collected from a man aged 60 to 69 with COVID-19, enrolled during active disease.

V usage is TRBV7-2 and J usage is TRBJ1-2; 8 nucleotides align to TRBD1. The germline V gene has CDR1 SGHTA and CDR2 FQGNSA. The trim removed 5 bases at V and 4 bases at J, leaving 9 bases unmatched. The CDR3 covers 15 residues. The CDR3 loop reads CASSQWTGSGYGYTF. The CDR3 region has the DNA TGTGCCAGCAGCCAATGGACAGGGAGCGGCTATGGCTACACCTTC.

DNA of the CDR3: TGTGCCAGCTCACTCAGGGGTGGTGAAAAACTGTTTTTT. It is translated as CASSLRGGEKLFF. The V call is TRBV18, the J call TRBJ1-4; D possibly corresponds to TRBD1 (6 bases). The CDR3 length is 13 residues. Trimming took off 4 bases at V and 7 bases at J, with 10 bases between the two ends. Germline CDR1 reads KGHSH; CDR2 reads LQKENI.

The rearrangement joins TRBV18 to TRBJ2-1; the D is unclear. The germline V and J ends were trimmed by 6 bases and 9 bases, with 18 bases remaining between them. Germline assignment: CDR1 KGHSH and CDR2 LQKENI. This CDR3 contains 14 residues. Here the CDR3 reads CASSRSPPTGEQFF. For the CDR3, the DNA is TGTGCCAGCTCTCGGAGTCCCCCTACGGGTGAGCAGTTCTTC. Together with reference TRBV18 and TRBJ2-1, the CDR3 gives the full variable domain: NAGVMQNPRHLVRRRGQEARLRCSPMKGHSHVYWYRQLPEEGLKFMVYLQKENIIDESGMPKERFSAEFPKEGPSILRIQQVVRGDSAAYFCASSRSPPTGEQFFGPGTRLTVL.

This sequence joins TRBV3-1 (or the pseudogene TRBV3-2) and TRBJ1-2; 10 bases fit TRBD1. Germline assignment: CDR1 LGHDT and CDR2 YNNKEL (reference sequence). This CDR3 spans 16 amino acids. The V gene end was trimmed by 3 bases and the J gene end by 8 bases; junction bases not matched to a gene: 12. The CDR3 is CASSQDRQGARRGYTF. Here the CDR3 DNA reads TGTGCCAGCAGCCAGGATCGACAGGGGGCTAGACGCGGCTACACCTTC.

This chain joins TRBV5-8 and TRBJ1-4; D is uncertain. Germline assignment: CDR1 SGHTS and CDR2 YDEGEE. The CDR3 loop spans 15 amino acids. V shed 0 bases and J shed 7 bases, with 13 bases lying between them. CDR3 residues: CASSLAGFYGEKLFF. The CDR3 DNA follows: TGTGCCAGCAGCTTGGCCGGGTTCTATGGTGAAAAACTGTTTTTT. Full variable domain (rest looked up from reference TRBV5-8 and TRBJ1-4): EAGVTQSPTHLIKTRGQQATLRCSPISGHTSVYWYQQALGLGLQFLLWYDEGEERNRGNFPPRFSGRQFPNYSSELNVNALELEDSALYLCASSLAGFYGEKLFFGSGTQLSVL.

The gene calls are TRBV7-9 and TRBJ2-2; 7 bases align to TRBD2. Looked up from germline, CDR1 is SEHNR and CDR2 is FQNEAQ (reference sequence). This CDR3 is built from 16 residues. V gave up 5 bases and J gave up 5 bases; unmatched junction bases: 11. The CDR3 region is CASSKGRETGTGELFF. The CDR3 nucleotides read TGTGCCAGCAGCAAAGGGCGGGAGACGGGAACCGGGGAGCTGTTTTTT.